This TCR beta chain originates from a study of siplizumab effects on memory and regulatory T cells. Study-wide findings and caveats: Mappable CD4+ clones that were alloreactive averaged approximately 64% Treg-derived with siplizumab versus around 25% in controls.

J lost 0 bases, V lost 4 bases, and 7 bases had no gene match. Looked up from germline, CDR1 is LGHNA and CDR2 is YSLEER. The CDR3 is made up of 17 amino acids. Regarding this clone: Its antigen is still unknown.

Repertoires were generated with immunoSEQ multiplex PCR, while TCRdb's copy carries only in-frame clones and drops some. This table has about 120,000 clones, just over 90% appearing once. Material: non-Treg CD4+ T cells sorted from blood. This receptor was identified in a human donor in good health. The chain is built from TRBV4-3 and TRBJ2-5; 11 nucleotides match TRBD2. The chain's CDR3 is CASSPYLTSGDQETQYF. Here the CDR3 DNA reads TGCGCCAGCAGCCCGTATTTGACTAGCGGGGACCAAGAGACCCAGTACTTC.